This entry describes one T cell receptor (beta chain). Its antigen is not yet known. No much larger clonotype is one base removed from it; base qualities were not supplied. This sample was taken from a study of T cells after yellow fever vaccination (dated by TCRdb to between 2018 and 2021). As for the study more broadly: Libraries from fractions with low cell numbers were prepared with the SMART-Seq v4 Ultra Low Input RNA kit. Blood was collected at multiple timepoints before and after primary and secondary immunization, and bulk PBMC replicates and cell subsets were isolated. To track T-cell clones before and after primary and booster YFV17D yellow fever vaccination, bulk TCR alpha and beta repertoires were sequenced longitudinally. The cohort comprised two healthy male donors, one aged 18 to 30 and one aged 30 to 40 years.

Sample treatment or condition, as interpreted from the label and publication: live attenuated yellow fever vaccine strain. Two biological replicates of bulk PBMCs were collected at each blood-draw timepoint. PBMCs were isolated from peripheral blood using a standard Ficoll-Paque protocol. RNA was extracted with TriZol from bulk PBMCs, CD4 and CD8 fractions, and dextramer-positive and dextramer-negative fractions. TCR cDNA was made using 5'RACE template switching, a step that added a universal primer site and unique molecular identifiers. Priming for cDNA synthesis came from both the TCR alpha and TCR beta constant segments. Libraries were amplified in two PCR steps, with sample barcodes and sequencing adapters added in the second step. Sequencing of libraries was performed on Illumina HiSeq 2500 (2x100 bp) or NovaSeq (2x150 bp). The authors processed their data as follows. Demultiplexing of reads and collapsing into UMI consensus sequences were performed with MIGEC, and V(D)J alignment was carried out with MiXCR. Vaccine-responding clonotypes were defined with edgeR using replicate PBMC samples, requiring FDR below 0.01 and a log2 fold change above 5 up to day 15. Each bulk clonotype was labeled CD4 or CD8 based on which sequenced repertoire, CD4 or CD8, contained the clonotype at higher abundance. TCRdb itself trimmed the public reads at Q25 with fastp, ran MiXCR and retained productive beta chains. One record per CDR3 amino acid sequence lists the most common genes and DNA. TCRdb, not the authors, supplied the V and J calls. The sample has hundreds of thousands of distinct CDR3 sequences on record, less than 20% of them singletons. The ten largest clones represent over 11% of the sample.

The junction shows trimming of 4 bases on V and 7 bases on J, plus 17 bases between the germline ends. The germline V gene gives CDR1 as SGHNT and CDR2 as YENEEA. The CDR3 contains 15 residues, cysteine and phenylalanine counted. Here the CDR3 DNA is all that survives: 45 bases in frame from base 1. Here is what the overall study found, with its caveats: Computational filtering was needed because FACS-sorted repertoires could contain abundant contaminating clonotypes from the bulk population. Most clones expanded after primary vaccination (96% of CD4 and 70% to 90% of CD8) were re-detected after the booster, suggesting that broad memory maintenance occurred. Because only a couple of donors were included in the study, the extent to which the findings can be generalized is limited. A small fraction of clonotypes showed up in both the CD4 and CD8 compartments, probably as a result of convergent recombination. Compared with the primary T-cell response, the secondary T-cell response was faster but weaker, reaching its peak on day 5 rather than on day 15.

The sample in question was PBMCs, obtained 15 days after the yellow fever booster vaccination. This sequence uses TRBV11-3 and TRBJ2-1; the D gene is possibly TRBD1 or TRBD2, with 6 bases matching each. The receptor's source is a man in his thirties or forties who received the YFV17D yellow fever vaccine. The sequenced DNA is TGTGCCAGCAGCTCTGGAGGGGGATCACCTAATGAGCAGTTCTTC. Translated, it gives CASSSGGGSPNEQFF.